These 2 T cell receptor beta chains came from one sample sequenced in a study of post-analysis software for immune sequencing data (dated by TCRdb to 2015 to 2017). Study-wide conclusions, independent of this receptor: Four or five TRBV segments, including TRBV5-6, TRBV5-1 and TRBV20-1, were significantly more frequent in patients than controls.

Receptor libraries were prepared by PCR. Sequencing instrument: Illumina HiSeq 2500. To reduce PCR and sequencing biases, unique molecular identifiers were built into the TCR beta cDNA libraries. The raw public data were reprocessed by TCRdb itself: fastp quality trimming at Q25, MiXCR clonotype calling, in-frame beta chains only. Rows merge per CDR3 protein into single entries with the most common DNA and genes. The sample table lists around 190,000 distinct CDR3 sequences, roughly 28% of them with a count of one. Approximately 3.6% of the sample is held by the ten biggest clonotypes. These TCRs' antigens remain unknown. Sequenced material: blood. These receptors all come from a girl aged 2-17 years with multiple sclerosis.

In the case of this clonotype: A clone one base away is much larger, so this may be a read error. This rearrangement joins TRBV5-6 to TRBJ1-6, with 7 bases matching TRBD1. The CDR3 extends over 16 amino acids. The germline V gene encodes CDR1 SGHDT and CDR2 YYEEEE. This CDR3 is CASSFYRGEENSPPHF. CDR3 in DNA: TGTGCCAGCAGCTTTTACAGGGGCGAAGAGAATTCACCCCCCCACTTT. The full variable domain, completed using reference TRBV5-6 and TRBJ1-6, is DAGVTQSPTHLIKTRGQQVTLRCSPKSGHDTVSWYQQALGQGPQFIFQYYEEEERQRGNFPDRFSGHQFPNYSSELNVNALLLGDSALYLCASSFYRGEENSPPHFGNGTRLTVT.

V gene TRBV5-6 combines with J gene TRBJ2-3; 13 nucleotides match TRBD2. After removal of 0 bases from V and 6 bases from J, the junction contained 4 bases not matched to a gene. Germline assignment: CDR1 SGHDT and CDR2 YYEEEE. CDR3 length: 16 residues. This CDR3 is CASSLELAGGFDTQYF. CDR3 nucleotide sequence: TGTGCCAGCAGCTTGGAACTAGCGGGGGGGTTTGATACGCAGTATTTT.